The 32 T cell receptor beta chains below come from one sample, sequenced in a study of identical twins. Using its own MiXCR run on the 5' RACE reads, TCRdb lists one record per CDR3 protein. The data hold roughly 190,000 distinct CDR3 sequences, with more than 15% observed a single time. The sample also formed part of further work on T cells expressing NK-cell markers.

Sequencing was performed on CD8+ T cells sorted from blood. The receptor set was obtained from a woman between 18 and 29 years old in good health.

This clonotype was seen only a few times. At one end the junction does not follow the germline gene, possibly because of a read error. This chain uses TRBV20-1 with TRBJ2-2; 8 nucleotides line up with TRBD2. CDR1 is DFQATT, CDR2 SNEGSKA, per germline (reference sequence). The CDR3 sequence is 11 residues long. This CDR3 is CSAHYSGELVF. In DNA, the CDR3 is TGCAGTGCCCATTATAGCGGGGAGCTGGTTTTT.

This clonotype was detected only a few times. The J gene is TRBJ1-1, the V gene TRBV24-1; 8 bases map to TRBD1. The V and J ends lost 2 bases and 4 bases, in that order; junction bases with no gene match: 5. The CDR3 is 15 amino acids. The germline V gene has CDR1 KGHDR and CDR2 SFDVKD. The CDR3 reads CATSDSDRVLTEAFF. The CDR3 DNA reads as TGTGCCACCAGTGATTCGGACAGGGTGCTCACTGAAGCTTTCTTT.

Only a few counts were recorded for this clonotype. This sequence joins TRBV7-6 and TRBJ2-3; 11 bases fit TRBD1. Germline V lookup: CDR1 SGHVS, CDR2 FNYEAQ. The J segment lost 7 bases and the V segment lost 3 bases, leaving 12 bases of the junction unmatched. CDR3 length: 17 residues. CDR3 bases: TGTGCCAGCAGCTTGGAGACCGGGACAGGGGGGTTTTATACGCAGTATTTT. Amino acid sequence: CASSLETGTGGFYTQYF.

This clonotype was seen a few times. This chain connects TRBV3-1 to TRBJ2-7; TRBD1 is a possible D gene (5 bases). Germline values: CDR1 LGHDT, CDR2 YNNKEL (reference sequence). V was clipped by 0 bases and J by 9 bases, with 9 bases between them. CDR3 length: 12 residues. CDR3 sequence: CASSQDFQGQYF. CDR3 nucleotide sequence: TGTGCCAGCAGCCAAGATTTCCAGGGGCAGTACTTC.

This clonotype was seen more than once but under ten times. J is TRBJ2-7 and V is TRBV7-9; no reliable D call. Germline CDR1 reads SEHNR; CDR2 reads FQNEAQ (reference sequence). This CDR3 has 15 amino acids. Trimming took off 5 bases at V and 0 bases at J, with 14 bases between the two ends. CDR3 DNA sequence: TGTGCCAGCAGCCCCGGACCCCCGCACTCCTACGAGCAGTACTTC. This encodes CASSPGPPHSYEQYF.

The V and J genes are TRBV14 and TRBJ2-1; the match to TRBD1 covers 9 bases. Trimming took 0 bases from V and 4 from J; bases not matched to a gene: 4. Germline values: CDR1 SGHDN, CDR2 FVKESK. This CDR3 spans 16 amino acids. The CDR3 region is CASSQEDRGKYNEQFF. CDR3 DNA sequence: TGTGCCAGCAGCCAAGAGGACAGGGGAAAATACAATGAGCAGTTCTTC.

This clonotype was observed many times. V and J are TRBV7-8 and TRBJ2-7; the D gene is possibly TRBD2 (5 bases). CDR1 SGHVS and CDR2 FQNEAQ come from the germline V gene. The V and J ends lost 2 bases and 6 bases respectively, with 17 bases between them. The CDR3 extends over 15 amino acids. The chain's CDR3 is CASSLSTRRGSEQYF. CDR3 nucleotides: TGTGCCAGCAGCTTATCAACCCGCCGAGGGTCCGAGCAGTACTTC.

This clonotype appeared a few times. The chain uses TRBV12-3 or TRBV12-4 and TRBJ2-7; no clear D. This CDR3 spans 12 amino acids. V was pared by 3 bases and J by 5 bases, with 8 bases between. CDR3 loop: CASSFTVDEQYF. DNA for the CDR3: TGTGCCAGCAGTTTTACGGTCGACGAGCAGTACTTC.

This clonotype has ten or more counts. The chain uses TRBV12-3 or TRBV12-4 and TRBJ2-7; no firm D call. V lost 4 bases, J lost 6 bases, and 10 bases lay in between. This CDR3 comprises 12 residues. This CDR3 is CASSSGVTEQYF. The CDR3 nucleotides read TGTGCCAGCAGTTCTGGGGTCACCGAGCAGTACTTC.

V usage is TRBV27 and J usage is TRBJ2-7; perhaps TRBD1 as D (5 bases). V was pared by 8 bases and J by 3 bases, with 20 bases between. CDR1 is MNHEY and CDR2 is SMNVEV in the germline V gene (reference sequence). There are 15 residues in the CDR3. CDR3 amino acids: CASGSRGRVLYEQYF. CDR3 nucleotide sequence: TGTGCCAGCGGGTCTAGGGGTAGGGTCCTCTACGAGCAGTACTTC.

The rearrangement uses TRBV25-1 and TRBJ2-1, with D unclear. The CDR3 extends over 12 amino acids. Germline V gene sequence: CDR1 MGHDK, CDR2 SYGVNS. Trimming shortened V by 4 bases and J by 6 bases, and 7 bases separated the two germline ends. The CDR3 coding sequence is TGTGCCAGCAGTGGGGTTTTCAATGAGCAGTTCTTC. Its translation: CASSGVFNEQFF.

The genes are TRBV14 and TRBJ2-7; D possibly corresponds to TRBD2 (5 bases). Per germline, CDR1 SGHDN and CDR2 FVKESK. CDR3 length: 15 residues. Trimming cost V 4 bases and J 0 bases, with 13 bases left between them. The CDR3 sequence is CASSPLARSSYEQYF. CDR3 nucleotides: TGTGCCAGCAGCCCATTAGCGAGGAGCTCCTACGAGCAGTACTTC.

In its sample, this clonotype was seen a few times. The chain's CDR3 is CASSLAGGRYTQYF. As DNA, the CDR3 is TGTGCCAGCAGTCTAGCGGGTGGGAGGTACACGCAGTATTTT. V gene TRBV27 combines with J gene TRBJ2-3; 8 bases match TRBD2. Germline CDR1 is MNHEY and CDR2 is SMNVEV (reference sequence). The CDR3 is 14 residues long. J gave up 9 bases and V 5 bases, and 10 bases lay outside the gene matches.

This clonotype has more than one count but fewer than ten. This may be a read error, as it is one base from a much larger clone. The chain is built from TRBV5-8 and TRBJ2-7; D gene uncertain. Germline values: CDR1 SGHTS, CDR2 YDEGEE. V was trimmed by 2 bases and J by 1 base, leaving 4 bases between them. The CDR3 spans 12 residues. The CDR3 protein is CASSLWSYEQYF. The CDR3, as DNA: TGTGCCAGCAGCTTATGGTCCTACGAGCAGTACTTC.

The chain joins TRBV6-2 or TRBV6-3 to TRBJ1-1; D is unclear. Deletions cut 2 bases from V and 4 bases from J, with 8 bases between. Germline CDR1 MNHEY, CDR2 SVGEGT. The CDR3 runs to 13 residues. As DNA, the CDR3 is TGTGCCAGCAGTTACGGGGTGAGCACTGAAGCTTTCTTT. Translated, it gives CASSYGVSTEAFF.

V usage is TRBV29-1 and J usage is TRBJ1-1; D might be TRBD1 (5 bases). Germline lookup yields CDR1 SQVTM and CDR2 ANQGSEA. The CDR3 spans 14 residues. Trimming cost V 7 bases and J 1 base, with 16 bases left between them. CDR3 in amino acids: CSGTRQSANTEAFF. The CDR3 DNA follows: TGCAGCGGGACAAGACAGTCGGCGAACACTGAAGCTTTCTTT.

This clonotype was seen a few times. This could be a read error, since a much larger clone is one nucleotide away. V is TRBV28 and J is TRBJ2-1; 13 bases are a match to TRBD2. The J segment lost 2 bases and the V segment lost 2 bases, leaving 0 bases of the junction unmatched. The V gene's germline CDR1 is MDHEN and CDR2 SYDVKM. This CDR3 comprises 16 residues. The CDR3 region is CASSLGTSGTYNEQFF. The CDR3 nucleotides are TGTGCCAGCAGTTTAGGGACTAGCGGGACCTACAATGAGCAGTTCTTC.

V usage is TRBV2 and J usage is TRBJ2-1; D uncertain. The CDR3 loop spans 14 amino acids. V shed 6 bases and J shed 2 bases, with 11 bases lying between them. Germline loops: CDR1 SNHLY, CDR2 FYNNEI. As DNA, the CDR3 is TGTGCCAGCAGGCCCTTGGGCCCCTACAATGAGCAGTTCTTC. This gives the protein CASRPLGPYNEQFF.

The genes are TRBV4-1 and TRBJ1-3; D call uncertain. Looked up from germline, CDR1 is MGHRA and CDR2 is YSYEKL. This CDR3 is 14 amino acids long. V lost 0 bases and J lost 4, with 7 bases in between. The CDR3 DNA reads TGCGCCAGCAGCCAAGATCCCAGAGGAAACACCATATATTTT. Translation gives CASSQDPRGNTIYF.

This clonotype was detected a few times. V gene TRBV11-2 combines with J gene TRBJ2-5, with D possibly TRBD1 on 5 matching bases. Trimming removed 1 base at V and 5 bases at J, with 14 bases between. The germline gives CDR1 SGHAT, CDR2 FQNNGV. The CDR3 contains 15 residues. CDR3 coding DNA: TGTGCCAGCAGCTTAGGCCAGGGTTTTCAGGAGACCCAGTACTTC. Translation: CASSLGQGFQETQYF. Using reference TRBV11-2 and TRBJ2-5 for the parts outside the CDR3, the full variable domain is EAGVAQSPRYKIIEKRQSVAFWCNPISGHATLYWYQQILGQGPKLLIQFQNNGVVDDSQLPKDRFSAERLKGVDSTLKIQPAKLEDSAVYLCASSLGQGFQETQYFGPGTRLLVL.

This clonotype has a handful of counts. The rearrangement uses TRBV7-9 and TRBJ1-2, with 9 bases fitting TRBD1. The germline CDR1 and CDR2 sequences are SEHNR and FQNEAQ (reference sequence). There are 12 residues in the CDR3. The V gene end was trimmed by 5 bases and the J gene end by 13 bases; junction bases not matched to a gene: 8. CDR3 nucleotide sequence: TGTGCCAGCAGCGACCGGGACAGGGTCTGCACCTTC. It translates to CASSDRDRVCTF. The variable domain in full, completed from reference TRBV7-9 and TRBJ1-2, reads DTGVSQNPRHKITKRGQNVTFRCDPISEHNRLYWYRQTLGQGPEFLTYFQNEAQLEKSRLLSDRFSAERPKGSFSTLEIQRTEQGDSAMYLCASSDRDRVCTFGSGTRLTVV.

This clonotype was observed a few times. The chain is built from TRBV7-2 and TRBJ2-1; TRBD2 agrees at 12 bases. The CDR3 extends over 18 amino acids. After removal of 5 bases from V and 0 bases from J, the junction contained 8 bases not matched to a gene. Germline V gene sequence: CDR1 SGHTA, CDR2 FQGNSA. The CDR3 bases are TGTGCCAGCAGCCCCAGACTAGCGGGGGTTTACTCCTACAATGAGCAGTTCTTC. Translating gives CASSPRLAGVYSYNEQFF.

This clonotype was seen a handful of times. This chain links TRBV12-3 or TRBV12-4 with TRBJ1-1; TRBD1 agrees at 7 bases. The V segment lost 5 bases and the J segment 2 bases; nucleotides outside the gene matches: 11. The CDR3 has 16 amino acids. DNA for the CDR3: TGTGCCAGCAGTCAACCCCCAGGGGGACTAAACACTGAAGCTTTCTTT. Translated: CASSQPPGGLNTEAFF.

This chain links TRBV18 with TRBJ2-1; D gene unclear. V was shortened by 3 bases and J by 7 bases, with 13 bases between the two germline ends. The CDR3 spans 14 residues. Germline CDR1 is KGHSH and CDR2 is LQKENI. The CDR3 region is CASSPPVAANEQFF. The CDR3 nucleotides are TGTGCCAGCTCACCTCCGGTCGCGGCGAATGAGCAGTTCTTC.

The CDR3 region is CSASLLAGGRNYLATDTQYF. CDR3 DNA sequence: TGCAGTGCTAGCTTACTAGCGGGAGGGAGGAATTATCTGGCCACAGATACGCAGTATTTT. This chain uses TRBV20-1 with TRBJ2-3; 13 positions match TRBD2. V trimming: 3 bases; J trimming: 2 bases; junction bases outside the gene matches: 17. This CDR3 is built from 20 residues. The germline gives CDR1 DFQATT, CDR2 SNEGSKA (reference sequence).

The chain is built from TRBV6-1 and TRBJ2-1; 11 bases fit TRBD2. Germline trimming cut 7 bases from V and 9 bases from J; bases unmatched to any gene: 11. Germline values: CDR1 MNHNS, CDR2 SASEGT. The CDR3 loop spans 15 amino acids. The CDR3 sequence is CASTPVAGGPIEQFF. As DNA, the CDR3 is TGTGCCAGCACCCCGGTAGCGGGGGGGCCAATTGAGCAGTTCTTC.

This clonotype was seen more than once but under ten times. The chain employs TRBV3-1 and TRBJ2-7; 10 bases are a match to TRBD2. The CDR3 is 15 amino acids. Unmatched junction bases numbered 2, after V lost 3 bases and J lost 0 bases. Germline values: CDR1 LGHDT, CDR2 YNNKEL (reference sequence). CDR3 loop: CASSHPSGSSYEQYF. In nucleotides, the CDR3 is TGTGCCAGCAGCCATCCTAGCGGGAGCTCCTACGAGCAGTACTTC.

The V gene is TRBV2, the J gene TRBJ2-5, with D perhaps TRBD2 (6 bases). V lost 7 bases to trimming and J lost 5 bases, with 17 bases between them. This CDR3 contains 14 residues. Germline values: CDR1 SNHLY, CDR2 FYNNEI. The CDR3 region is CASIPGSPLETQYF. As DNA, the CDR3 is TGTGCCAGCATTCCCGGGAGCCCACTGGAGACCCAGTACTTC.

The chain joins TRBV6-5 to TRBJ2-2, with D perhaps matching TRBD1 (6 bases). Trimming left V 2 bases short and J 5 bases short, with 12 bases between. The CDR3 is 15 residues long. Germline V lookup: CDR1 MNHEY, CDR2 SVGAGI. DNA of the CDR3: TGTGCCAGCAGTTACCAGGGGCCTCGTACCGGGGAGCTGTTTTTT. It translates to CASSYQGPRTGELFF.

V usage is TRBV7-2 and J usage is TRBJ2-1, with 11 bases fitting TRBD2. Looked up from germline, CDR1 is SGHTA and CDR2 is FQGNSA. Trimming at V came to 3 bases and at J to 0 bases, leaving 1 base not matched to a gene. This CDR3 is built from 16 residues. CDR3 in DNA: TGTGCCAGCAGCTTGGGACTAGCGGCCTCCTACAATGAGCAGTTCTTC. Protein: CASSLGLAASYNEQFF.

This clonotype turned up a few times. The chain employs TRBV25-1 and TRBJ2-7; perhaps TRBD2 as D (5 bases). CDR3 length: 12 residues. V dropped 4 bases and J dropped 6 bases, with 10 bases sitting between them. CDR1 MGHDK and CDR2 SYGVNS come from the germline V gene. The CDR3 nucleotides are TGTGCCAGCAGTGCCGGACTGGTCGAGCAGTACTTC. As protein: CASSAGLVEQYF.

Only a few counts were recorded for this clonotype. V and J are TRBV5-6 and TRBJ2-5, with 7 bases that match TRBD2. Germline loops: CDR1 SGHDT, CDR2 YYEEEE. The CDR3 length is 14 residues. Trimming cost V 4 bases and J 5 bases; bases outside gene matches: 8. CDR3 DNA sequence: TGTGCCAGCAGCGGGGAAGCGGGGTGGGAGACCCAGTACTTC. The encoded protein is CASSGEAGWETQYF.